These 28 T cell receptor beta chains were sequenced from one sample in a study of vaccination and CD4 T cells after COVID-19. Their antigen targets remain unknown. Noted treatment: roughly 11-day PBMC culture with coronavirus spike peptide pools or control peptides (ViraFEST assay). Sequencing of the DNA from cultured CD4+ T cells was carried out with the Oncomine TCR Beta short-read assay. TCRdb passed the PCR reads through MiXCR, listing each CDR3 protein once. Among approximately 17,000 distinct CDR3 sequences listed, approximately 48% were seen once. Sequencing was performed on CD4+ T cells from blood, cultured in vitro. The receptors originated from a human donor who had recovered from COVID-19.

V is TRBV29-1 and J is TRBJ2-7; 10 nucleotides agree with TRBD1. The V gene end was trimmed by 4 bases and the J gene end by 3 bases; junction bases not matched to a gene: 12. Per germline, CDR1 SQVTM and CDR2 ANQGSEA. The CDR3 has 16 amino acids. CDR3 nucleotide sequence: TGCAGCGTTGTAGGGACAGGGGCCTCACCAAGCTACGAGCAGTACTTC. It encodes CSVVGTGASPSYEQYF.

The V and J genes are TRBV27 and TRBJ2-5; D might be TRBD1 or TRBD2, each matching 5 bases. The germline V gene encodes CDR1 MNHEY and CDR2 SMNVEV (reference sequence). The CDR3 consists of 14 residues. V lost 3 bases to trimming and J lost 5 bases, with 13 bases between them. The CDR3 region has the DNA TGTGCCAGCAGTTTTGTGGGGGATAGGGAGACCCAGTACTTC. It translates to CASSFVGDRETQYF.

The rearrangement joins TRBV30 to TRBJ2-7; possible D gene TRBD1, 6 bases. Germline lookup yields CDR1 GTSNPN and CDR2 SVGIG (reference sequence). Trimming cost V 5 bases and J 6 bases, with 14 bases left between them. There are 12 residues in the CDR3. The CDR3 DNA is TGTGCCTGGGGCCTCACCAGGGGCGAGCAGTACTTC. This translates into CAWGLTRGEQYF.

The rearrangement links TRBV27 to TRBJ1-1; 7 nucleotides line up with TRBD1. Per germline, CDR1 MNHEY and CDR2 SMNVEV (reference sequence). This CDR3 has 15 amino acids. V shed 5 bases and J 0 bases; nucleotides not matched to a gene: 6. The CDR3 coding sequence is TGTGCCAGCAGTCCCCCGGACAGGTTGAACACTGAAGCTTTCTTT. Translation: CASSPPDRLNTEAFF.

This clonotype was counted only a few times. CDR3 coding DNA: TGTGCCAGCAGGGACAGGGGAGGAGGCAATCAGCCCCAGCATTTT. Residues: CASRDRGGGNQPQHF. The chain uses TRBV2 and TRBJ1-5, with 9 nucleotides matching TRBD1. The CDR3 totals 15 residues. V trimming: 6 bases; J trimming: 2 bases; junction bases outside the gene matches: 5. CDR1 and CDR2 from the germline V gene are SNHLY and FYNNEI.

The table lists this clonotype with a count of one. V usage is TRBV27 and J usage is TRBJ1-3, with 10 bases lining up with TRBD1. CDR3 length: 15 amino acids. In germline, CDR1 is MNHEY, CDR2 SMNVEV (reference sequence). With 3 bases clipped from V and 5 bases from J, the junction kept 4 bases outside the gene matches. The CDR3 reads CASSFMGQGRNTIYF. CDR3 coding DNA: TGTGCCAGCAGTTTTATGGGACAGGGGCGAAACACCATATATTTT.

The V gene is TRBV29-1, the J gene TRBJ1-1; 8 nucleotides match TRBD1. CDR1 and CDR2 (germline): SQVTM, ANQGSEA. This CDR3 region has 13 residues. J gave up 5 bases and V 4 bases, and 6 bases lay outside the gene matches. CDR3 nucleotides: TGCAGCGTTGCAGGACAGGGAATGACTGAAGCTTTCTTT. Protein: CSVAGQGMTEAFF.

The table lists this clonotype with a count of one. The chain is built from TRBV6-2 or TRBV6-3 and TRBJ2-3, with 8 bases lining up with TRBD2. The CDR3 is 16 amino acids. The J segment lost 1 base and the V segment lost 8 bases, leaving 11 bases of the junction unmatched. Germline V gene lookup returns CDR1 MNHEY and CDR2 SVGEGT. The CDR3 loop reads CASLNGGGLGTDTQYF. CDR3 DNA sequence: TGTGCCAGCCTCAACGGGGGGGGCCTTGGCACAGATACGCAGTATTTT.

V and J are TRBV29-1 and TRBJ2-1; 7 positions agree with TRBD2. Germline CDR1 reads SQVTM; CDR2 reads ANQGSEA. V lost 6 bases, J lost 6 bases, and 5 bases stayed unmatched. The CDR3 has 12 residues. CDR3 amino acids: CSVNGRGNEQFF. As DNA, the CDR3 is TGCAGCGTCAATGGGAGGGGCAATGAGCAGTTCTTC.

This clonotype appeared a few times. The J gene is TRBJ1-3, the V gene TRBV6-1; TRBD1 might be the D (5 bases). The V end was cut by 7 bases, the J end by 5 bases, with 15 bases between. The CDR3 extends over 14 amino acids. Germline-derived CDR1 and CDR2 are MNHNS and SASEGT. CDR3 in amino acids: CASKGVRGRNTIYF. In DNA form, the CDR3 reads TGTGCCAGCAAAGGGGTCCGGGGTAGAAACACCATATATTTT.

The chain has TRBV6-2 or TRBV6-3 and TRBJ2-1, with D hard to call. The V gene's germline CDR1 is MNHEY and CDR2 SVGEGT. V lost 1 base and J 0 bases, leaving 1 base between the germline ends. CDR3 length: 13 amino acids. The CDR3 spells CASSYFSYNEQFF. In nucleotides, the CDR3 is TGTGCCAGCAGTTACTTCTCCTACAATGAGCAGTTCTTC.

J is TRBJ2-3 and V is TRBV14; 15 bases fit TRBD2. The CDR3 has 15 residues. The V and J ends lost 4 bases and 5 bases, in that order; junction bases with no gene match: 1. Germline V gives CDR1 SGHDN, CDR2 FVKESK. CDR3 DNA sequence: TGTGCCAGCAGCCCGGGACTAGCGGGAGGAGATACGCAGTATTTT. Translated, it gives CASSPGLAGGDTQYF.

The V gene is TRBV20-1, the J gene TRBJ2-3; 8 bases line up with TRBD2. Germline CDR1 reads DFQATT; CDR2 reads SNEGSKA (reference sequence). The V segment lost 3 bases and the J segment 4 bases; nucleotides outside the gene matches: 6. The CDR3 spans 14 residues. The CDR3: CSASPALAADTQYF. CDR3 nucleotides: TGCAGTGCTAGTCCGGCACTAGCGGCAGATACGCAGTATTTT.

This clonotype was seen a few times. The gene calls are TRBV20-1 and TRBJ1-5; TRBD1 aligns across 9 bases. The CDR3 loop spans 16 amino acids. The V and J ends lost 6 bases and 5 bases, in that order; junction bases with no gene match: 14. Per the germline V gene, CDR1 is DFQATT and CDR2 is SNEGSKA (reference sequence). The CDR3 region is CSAGTGFGGDDQPQHF. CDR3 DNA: TGCAGTGCAGGGACAGGGTTCGGGGGGGATGATCAGCCCCAGCATTTT.

For the CDR3, the DNA is TGTGCCAGCAGCCCCTCCGGGACAGAGAACACTGAAGCTTTCTTT. Translating it yields CASSPSGTENTEAFF. The rearrangement links TRBV7-3 to TRBJ1-1; 7 positions agree with TRBD1. Trimming cost V 5 bases and J 1 base; bases outside gene matches: 7. Germline lookup yields CDR1 SGHTA and CDR2 FQGTGA. CDR3 size: 15 residues.

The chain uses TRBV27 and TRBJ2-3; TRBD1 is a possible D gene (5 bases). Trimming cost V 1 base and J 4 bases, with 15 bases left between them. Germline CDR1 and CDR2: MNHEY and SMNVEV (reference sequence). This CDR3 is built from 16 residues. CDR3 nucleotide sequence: TGTGCCAGCAGTTTATTGGCTACTTTAGGGGCAGATACGCAGTATTTT. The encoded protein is CASSLLATLGADTQYF.

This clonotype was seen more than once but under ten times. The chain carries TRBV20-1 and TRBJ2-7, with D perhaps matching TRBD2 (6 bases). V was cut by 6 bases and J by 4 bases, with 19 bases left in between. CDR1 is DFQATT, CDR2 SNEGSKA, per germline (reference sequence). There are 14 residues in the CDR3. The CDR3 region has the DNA TGCAGTGCGGGACGCCGGGACTCATTATACGAGCAGTACTTC. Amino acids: CSAGRRDSLYEQYF.

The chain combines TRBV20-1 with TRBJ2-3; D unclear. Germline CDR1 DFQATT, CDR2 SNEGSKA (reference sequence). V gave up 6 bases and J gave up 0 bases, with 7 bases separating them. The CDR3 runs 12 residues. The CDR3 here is CSASPSTDTQYF. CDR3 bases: TGCAGTGCGTCTCCTAGCACAGATACGCAGTATTTT.

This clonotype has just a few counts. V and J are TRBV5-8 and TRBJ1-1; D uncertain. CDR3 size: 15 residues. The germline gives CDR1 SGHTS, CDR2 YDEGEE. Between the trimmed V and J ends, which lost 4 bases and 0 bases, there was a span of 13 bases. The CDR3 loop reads CASSPGRIMNTEAFF. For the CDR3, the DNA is TGTGCCAGCAGCCCTGGCAGGATCATGAACACTGAAGCTTTCTTT.

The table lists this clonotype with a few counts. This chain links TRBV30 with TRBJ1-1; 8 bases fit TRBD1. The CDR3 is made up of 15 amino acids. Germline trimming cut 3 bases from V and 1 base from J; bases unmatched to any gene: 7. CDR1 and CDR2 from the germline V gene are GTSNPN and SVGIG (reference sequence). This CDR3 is CAWSAQGAGNTEAFF. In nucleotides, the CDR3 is TGTGCCTGGAGCGCTCAGGGGGCTGGGAACACTGAAGCTTTCTTT.

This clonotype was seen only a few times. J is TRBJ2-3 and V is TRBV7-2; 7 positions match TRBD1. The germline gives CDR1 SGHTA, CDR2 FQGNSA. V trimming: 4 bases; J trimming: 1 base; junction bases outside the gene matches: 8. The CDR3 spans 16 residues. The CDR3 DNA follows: TGTGCCAGCAGCTCAACAGGGGATGTTCGCACAGATACGCAGTATTTT. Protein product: CASSSTGDVRTDTQYF.

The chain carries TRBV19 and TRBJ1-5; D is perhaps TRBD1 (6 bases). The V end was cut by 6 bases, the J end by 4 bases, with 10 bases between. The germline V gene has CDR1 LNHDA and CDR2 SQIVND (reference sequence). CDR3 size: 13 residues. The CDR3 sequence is CASRRTANQPQHF. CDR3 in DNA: TGTGCCAGTAGGCGGACAGCGAATCAGCCCCAGCATTTT.

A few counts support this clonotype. CDR3 bases: TGTGCCTGGAGTAGGGGCTCTGGGGCCAACGTCCTGACTTTC. It codes for CAWSRGSGANVLTF. This sequence joins TRBV30 and TRBJ2-6, with D perhaps matching TRBD1 (5 bases). CDR1 GTSNPN and CDR2 SVGIG come from the germline V gene (reference sequence). The CDR3 has 14 residues. V was shortened by 2 bases and J by 0 bases, with 5 bases between the two germline ends.

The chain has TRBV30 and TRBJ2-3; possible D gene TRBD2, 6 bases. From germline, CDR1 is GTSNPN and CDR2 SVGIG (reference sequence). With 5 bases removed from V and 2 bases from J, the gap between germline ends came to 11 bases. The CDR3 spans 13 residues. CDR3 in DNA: TGTGCCTGGGGGGACTTTAACACAGATACGCAGTATTTT. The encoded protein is CAWGDFNTDTQYF.

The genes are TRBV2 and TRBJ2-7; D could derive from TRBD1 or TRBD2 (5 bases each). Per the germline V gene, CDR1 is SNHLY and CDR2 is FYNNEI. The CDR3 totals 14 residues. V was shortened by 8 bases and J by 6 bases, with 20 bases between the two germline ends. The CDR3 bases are TGTGCCAGCTCTCCGGGACGTACGACTGGCGAGCAGTACTTC. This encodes CASSPGRTTGEQYF.

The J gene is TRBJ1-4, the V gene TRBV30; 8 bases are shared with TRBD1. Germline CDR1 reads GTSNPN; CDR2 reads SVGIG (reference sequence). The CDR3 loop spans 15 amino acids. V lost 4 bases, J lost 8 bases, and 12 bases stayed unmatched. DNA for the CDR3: TGTGCCTGGATTCCCCCCGGGACAGGCCAGGAAAAACTGTTTTTT. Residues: CAWIPPGTGQEKLFF.

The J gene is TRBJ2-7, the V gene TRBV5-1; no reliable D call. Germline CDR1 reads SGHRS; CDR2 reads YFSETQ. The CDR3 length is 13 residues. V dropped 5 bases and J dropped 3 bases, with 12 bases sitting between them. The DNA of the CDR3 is TGCGCCAGCAGTATGGGTCAGCTCTACGAGCAGTACTTC. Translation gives CASSMGQLYEQYF.

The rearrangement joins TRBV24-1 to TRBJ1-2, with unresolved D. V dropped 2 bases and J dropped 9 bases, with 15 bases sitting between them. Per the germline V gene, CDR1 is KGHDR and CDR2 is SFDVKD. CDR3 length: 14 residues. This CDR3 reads CATSDWETATRYTF. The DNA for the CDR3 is TGTGCCACCAGTGATTGGGAAACAGCCACTCGCTACACCTTC.